The 25 T cell receptor beta chains below were found in one sample sequenced in a study of post-analysis software for immune sequencing data. Tagging with unique molecular identifiers was a feature of the TCR beta cDNA libraries. TCRdb re-called the PCR reads with MiXCR, one entry per CDR3 protein. The table records roughly 670,000 distinct CDR3 sequences, 59% of them present only once. Broader study findings: Four to six TRBV segments were more frequent in patients than controls; TRBV5-6, TRBV5-1 and TRBV20-1 belonged to this group.

No antigens are known for them. Material: blood. Receptor source: a girl aged 2 to 9 with multiple sclerosis.

The chain combines TRBV7-6 with TRBJ2-3, with D uncertain. This CDR3 has 13 amino acids. V was cut by 4 bases and J by 6 bases, with 11 bases left in between. Germline assignment: CDR1 SGHVS and CDR2 FNYEAQ. In DNA, the CDR3 is TGTGCCAGCAGCTCCCCCACGATGGATACGCAGTATTTT. It translates to CASSSPTMDTQYF.

This clonotype was counted a few times. The chain combines TRBV20-1 with TRBJ2-7; D might be TRBD1 (5 bases). The better agreement between TRBJ2-5 and the DNA end casts doubt on the J call. There are 14 residues in the CDR3. The germline V gene has CDR1 DFQATT and CDR2 SNEGSKA (reference sequence). The CDR3 nucleotides are TGCAGTGCTGGGGAACAGGTTCCCCAAGAGACCCAGTACTTC. It encodes CSAGEQVPQETQYF.

The chain links TRBV20-1 to TRBJ2-1, with TRBD2 identical over 10 bases. This CDR3 contains 15 residues. V lost 1 base, J lost 7 bases, and 7 bases stayed unmatched. Germline lookup yields CDR1 DFQATT and CDR2 SNEGSKA (reference sequence). CDR3 in amino acids: CSARASGSNTNEQFF. The CDR3 DNA reads as TGCAGTGCTAGAGCTAGCGGGAGCAATACGAATGAGCAGTTCTTC.

This clonotype was found a few times. DNA for the CDR3: TGTGCCAGCAGTTCCACCCGGGCTAGCGGTTTGCAAGAGACCCAGTACTTC. This codes for CASSSTRASGLQETQYF. The rearrangement joins TRBV12-3 or TRBV12-4 to TRBJ2-5, with 7 bases identical to TRBD2. The ends lost 4 bases at V and 2 bases at J; junction bases unmatched: 13. The CDR3 sequence is 17 residues long.

The rearrangement links TRBV12-5 to TRBJ2-1, with 10 bases that match TRBD2. Germline V gene data show CDR1 as LGHNT and CDR2 as FRNRAP. J was trimmed by 2 bases and V by 0 bases; bases with no gene match: 4. The CDR3 is made up of 17 amino acids. In DNA form, the CDR3 reads TGTGCTAGTGGTTTGGTACTTGGACTAGCGGCCTACAATGAGCAGTTCTTC. It codes for CASGLVLGLAAYNEQFF.

Of note for this clonotype: Sequence at one end of the junction differs from germline and may be a read error. The chain uses TRBV27 and TRBJ1-2; unclear D gene. The germline gives CDR1 MNHEY, CDR2 SMNVEV (reference sequence). The CDR3 extends over 17 amino acids. The CDR3 DNA sequence: TGTGCCAGCAGTCTAGCCCCCCCCGGCAACCGATTCTATGACTACACCTTC. Translated: CASSLAPPGNRFYDYTF.

The gene calls are TRBV20-1 and TRBJ2-7; 9 bases fit TRBD1. In germline, CDR1 is DFQATT, CDR2 SNEGSKA (reference sequence). CDR3 length: 15 amino acids. Trimming cost V 6 bases and J 0 bases; bases outside gene matches: 9. As DNA, the CDR3 is TGCAGTGCCGAATCACCGGGACAGGGCTCCTACGAGCAGTACTTC. This encodes CSAESPGQGSYEQYF.

This rearrangement joins TRBV7-9 to TRBJ2-5, with 9 bases that match TRBD1. V dropped 5 bases and J dropped 5; count of bases not matched to a gene: 9. The germline CDR1 and CDR2 sequences are SEHNR and FQNEAQ (reference sequence). The CDR3 has 15 residues. In DNA form, the CDR3 reads TGTGCCAGCAGCAGTGGGACAGGGAAGGGGGAGACCCAGTACTTC. Its protein product is CASSSGTGKGETQYF.

V gene TRBV6-5 combines with J gene TRBJ2-3; 9 positions match TRBD1. This CDR3 comprises 16 residues. In germline, CDR1 is MNHEY, CDR2 SVGAGI. Trimming removed 0 bases from V and 5 bases from J; junction bases left unmatched: 6. The CDR3: CASSYSLDRGEDTQYF. Here the CDR3 DNA reads TGTGCCAGCAGTTACTCTTTGGACAGGGGAGAAGATACGCAGTATTTT.

This clonotype was seen once. The CDR3: CSARETGDRTYF. As DNA, the CDR3 is TGCAGTGCTAGAGAAACGGGGGACAGAACGTACTTC. V and J are TRBV20-1 and TRBJ2-4; D possibly corresponds to TRBD1 (7 bases). Per the germline V gene, CDR1 is DFQATT and CDR2 is SNEGSKA (reference sequence). The CDR3 is 12 residues long. V lost 0 bases, J lost 15 bases, and 15 bases lay in between.

This chain joins TRBV15 and TRBJ2-2, with 8 bases matching TRBD2. The junction had 4 bases not matched to a gene; V was cut back by 4 bases and J by 6 bases. CDR1 is LNHNV and CDR2 is YYDKDF in the germline V gene (reference sequence). CDR3 length: 14 amino acids. The CDR3 sequence: CATSNAGLAGELFF. CDR3 DNA sequence: TGTGCCACCAGCAACGCGGGACTAGCCGGGGAGCTGTTTTTT.

There are a few counts of this clonotype. The chain carries TRBV12-3 or TRBV12-4 and TRBJ2-5; TRBD1 matches at 9 bases. The CDR3 sequence is 13 residues long. V gave up 6 bases and J gave up 3 bases; unmatched junction bases: 2. Written as DNA, the CDR3 is TGTGCCAGCAGGACAGGGGGTGAAGAGACCCAGTACTTC. This gives the protein CASRTGGEETQYF.

The V and J genes are TRBV11-2 and TRBJ2-5; TRBD1 matches at 9 bases. Looked up from germline, CDR1 is SGHAT and CDR2 is FQNNGV. There are 16 residues in the CDR3. V lost 1 base and J lost 4; bases outside the gene matches: 7. This CDR3 reads CASSLVGDRVGETQYF. The CDR3 DNA sequence: TGTGCCAGCAGCTTAGTAGGGGACAGGGTTGGAGAGACCCAGTACTTC.

The genes are TRBV11-2 and TRBJ2-1, with 16 bases aligning to TRBD2. This CDR3 comprises 19 residues. Germline V gene lookup returns CDR1 SGHAT and CDR2 FQNNGV. V was pared by 5 bases and J by 5 bases, with 12 bases of the junction left unmatched. For the CDR3, the DNA is TGTGCCAGCAGCCGAACTGATAAGGGGACTAGCGGGGGGGACAATGAGCAGTTCTTC. Protein sequence: CASSRTDKGTSGGDNEQFF.

The V gene is TRBV10-3, the J gene TRBJ2-3; D perhaps matches TRBD2 (6 bases). V was pared by 7 bases and J by 6 bases, with 20 bases between. Germline values: CDR1 ENHRY, CDR2 SYGVKD. This CDR3 spans 15 amino acids. The CDR3 DNA reads TGTGCCATCATGAGGAGTAGCGGAATGGAGGATACGCAGTATTTT. Protein product: CAIMRSSGMEDTQYF.

The rearrangement links TRBV6-5 to TRBJ1-1, with D possibly TRBD1 on 6 matching bases. V lost 4 bases to trimming and J lost 4 bases, with 16 bases between them. CDR3 length: 15 amino acids. The germline V gene has CDR1 MNHEY and CDR2 SVGAGI. The CDR3 loop reads CASSSNRDGFTEAFF. Written as DNA, the CDR3 is TGTGCCAGCAGTTCCAACAGGGACGGCTTCACTGAAGCTTTCTTT.

V and J are TRBV9 and TRBJ2-1; 7 nucleotides align to TRBD1. Per germline, CDR1 SGDLS and CDR2 YYNGEE. V lost 5 bases to trimming and J lost 12 bases; unmatched junction nucleotides: 11. This CDR3 is 13 amino acids long. CDR3 sequence reads: CASRALDRATQFF. Here the CDR3 DNA reads TGTGCCAGCAGGGCGCTCGACAGGGCGACGCAGTTCTTC.

The V and J genes are TRBV5-6 and TRBJ2-7; D not resolved. Germline loops: CDR1 SGHDT, CDR2 YYEEEE. V gave up 2 bases and J gave up 0 bases, with 12 bases separating them. The CDR3 length is 15 residues. CDR3 DNA: TGTGCCAGCAGCTTTCCGGACCGTCACTCCTACGAGCAGTACTTC. Translated, it gives CASSFPDRHSYEQYF.

The chain employs TRBV7-2 and TRBJ2-4; D remains ambiguous. The V end lost 1 base, the J end lost 13 bases, and 8 bases lay between the germline ends. The CDR3 runs 11 residues. Germline CDR1 SGHTA, CDR2 FQGNSA. The CDR3 DNA reads TGTGCCAGCAGCTTAGGGGCCTTACAGTACTTC. It is translated as CASSLGALQYF.

The gene calls are TRBV20-1 and TRBJ2-2; D is uncertain. The V end was cut by 0 bases, the J end by 6 bases, with 5 bases between. Germline CDR1 DFQATT, CDR2 SNEGSKA (reference sequence). This CDR3 region has 12 residues. The CDR3 nucleotides are TGCAGTGCTAGAGATCCGGCCGGGGAGCTGTTTTTT. Protein: CSARDPAGELFF.

The V call is TRBV5-1, the J call TRBJ2-5; either TRBD1 or TRBD2 may supply D (6 bases each). V was pared by 4 bases and J by 0 bases, with 13 bases between. The CDR3 extends over 15 amino acids. Per germline, CDR1 SGHRS and CDR2 YFSETQ. The chain's CDR3 is CASSASGANQETQYF. CDR3 sequence (DNA): TGCGCCAGCAGCGCGTCGGGGGCGAACCAAGAGACCCAGTACTTC. The variable domain in full, completed from reference TRBV5-1 and TRBJ2-5, reads KAGVTQTPRYLIKTRGQQVTLSCSPISGHRSVSWYQQTPGQGLQFLFEYFSETQRNKGNFPGRFSGRQFSNSRSEMNVSTLELGDSALYLCASSASGANQETQYFGPGTRLLVL.

This chain joins TRBV11-2 and TRBJ2-7; D could derive from TRBD1 or TRBD2 (5 bases each). The V and J ends lost 2 bases and 4 bases respectively, with 15 bases between them. Germline CDR1 reads SGHAT; CDR2 reads FQNNGV. This CDR3 spans 15 amino acids. In nucleotides, the CDR3 is TGTGCCAGCAGCTTAATTTCGGGGCTGTCGTACGAGCAGTACTTC. The encoded protein is CASSLISGLSYEQYF.

The rearrangement uses TRBV29-1 and TRBJ2-2; tentatively, D is TRBD1 (5 bases). V was clipped by 0 bases and J by 8 bases, with 7 bases between them. Germline assignment: CDR1 SQVTM and CDR2 ANQGSEA. The CDR3 has 12 amino acids. CDR3 nucleotides: TGCAGCGTTGAAGAGAAGGGGGGGGAGCTGTTTTTT. Translating it yields CSVEEKGGELFF.

The V call is TRBV29-1, the J call TRBJ2-7; tentatively, D is TRBD1 (6 bases). Germline lookup yields CDR1 SQVTM and CDR2 ANQGSEA. This CDR3 comprises 16 residues. V shed 7 bases and J shed 2 bases, with 24 bases lying between them. This CDR3 reads CSGCRALSTGAYEQYF. The DNA of the CDR3 is TGCAGCGGGTGCCGTGCCCTATCGACAGGCGCCTACGAGCAGTACTTC.

J is TRBJ2-3 and V is TRBV20-1; 7 positions agree with TRBD1. V lost 6 bases and J lost 3; bases outside the gene matches: 6. The CDR3 totals 13 residues. From germline, CDR1 is DFQATT and CDR2 SNEGSKA (reference sequence). The CDR3 protein is CSATRQGTDTQYF. CDR3 in DNA: TGCAGTGCCACCAGACAGGGAACAGATACGCAGTATTTT.